This T cell receptor beta chain was identified in a study of technical replicates of blood from a handful of donors. Assay: immunoSEQ multiplex PCR; the TCRdb copy retains only in-frame clones and omits some. The sample yields approximately 80,000 clones, roughly 98% seen once. Germline V gene lookup returns CDR1 MDHEN and CDR2 SYDVKM. The V end lost 6 bases, the J end lost 0 bases, and 6 bases lay between the germline ends. The CDR3 length is 13 residues. The sample consisted of T cells isolated from PBMCs. This receptor was identified in a human donor in good health. V usage is TRBV28 and J usage is TRBJ2-4; D ambiguous. CDR3 residues: CASSGVAKNIQYF. CDR3 nucleotides: TGTGCCAGCAGCGGAGTAGCCAAAAACATTCAGTACTTC.